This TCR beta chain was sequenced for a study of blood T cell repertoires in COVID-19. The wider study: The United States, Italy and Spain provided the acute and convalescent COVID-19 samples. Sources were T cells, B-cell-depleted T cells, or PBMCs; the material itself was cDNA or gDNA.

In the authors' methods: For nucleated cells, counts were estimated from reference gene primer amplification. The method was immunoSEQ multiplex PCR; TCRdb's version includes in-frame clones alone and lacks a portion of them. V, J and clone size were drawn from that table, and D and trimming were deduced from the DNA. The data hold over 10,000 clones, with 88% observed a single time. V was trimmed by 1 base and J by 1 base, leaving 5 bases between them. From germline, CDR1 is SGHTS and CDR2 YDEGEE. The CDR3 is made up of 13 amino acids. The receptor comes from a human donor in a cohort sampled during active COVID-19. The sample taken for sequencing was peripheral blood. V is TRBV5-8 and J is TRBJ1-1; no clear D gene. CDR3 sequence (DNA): TGTGCCAGCAGCTTGACCGGGAACACTGAAGCTTTCTTT. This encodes CASSLTGNTEAFF.